This T cell receptor beta chain stems from a study of T cells expressing NK-cell markers. Overall study context: In the group of eight sequenced donors, seven were HCMV-seropositive and one was seronegative.

The CDR3 runs to 15 residues. Germline assignment: CDR1 SQVTM and CDR2 ANQGSEA. Reanalyzing the 5' RACE reads, TCRdb keeps one entry per CDR3 protein, without DNA. This sample's table reports 200,000 to 300,000 distinct CDR3 sequences. The chain carries TRBV29-1 and TRBJ2-1; TCRdb's D call of TRBD2 is untestable without DNA. This sequence originates from a man between 18 and 35 years old in good health. The sequenced sample was blood T cells: a sorted CD56 or NKG2C T cell subset, CD4+ or CD8+ T cells, or bulk PBMC T cells (not recorded which). CDR3 amino acids: CSVEGLAGSYNEQFF.